The entry below gives a single T cell receptor (beta chain) sequence along with its context. This entry belongs to a study of blood T cells in healthy people across ages. Sample-barcoded 5' priming and a J-beta primer mix drove a second PCR of roughly 6 to 12 cycles. Every molecule of cDNA carried a tag from a template-switch adaptor with 12 random nucleotides. TCRdb independently ran MiXCR on the 5' RACE reads; one entry per CDR3 protein. The repertoire consists of over 1,500,000 distinct CDR3 sequences, with approximately 50% occurring once and the leading ten covering more than 2%. CDR3 length: 12 amino acids. V gave up 6 bases and J gave up 9 bases, with 12 bases separating them. CDR1 and CDR2 (germline): LGHDT, YNNKEL (reference sequence).

The J gene is TRBJ2-1, the V gene TRBV3-1; no definite D call. The material sequenced was blood. This sequence originates from a woman aged 40 to 49 in good health. CDR3 residues: CASSIRGTEQFF. CDR3 sequence (DNA): TGTGCCAGCAGTATACGAGGCACTGAGCAGTTCTTC.